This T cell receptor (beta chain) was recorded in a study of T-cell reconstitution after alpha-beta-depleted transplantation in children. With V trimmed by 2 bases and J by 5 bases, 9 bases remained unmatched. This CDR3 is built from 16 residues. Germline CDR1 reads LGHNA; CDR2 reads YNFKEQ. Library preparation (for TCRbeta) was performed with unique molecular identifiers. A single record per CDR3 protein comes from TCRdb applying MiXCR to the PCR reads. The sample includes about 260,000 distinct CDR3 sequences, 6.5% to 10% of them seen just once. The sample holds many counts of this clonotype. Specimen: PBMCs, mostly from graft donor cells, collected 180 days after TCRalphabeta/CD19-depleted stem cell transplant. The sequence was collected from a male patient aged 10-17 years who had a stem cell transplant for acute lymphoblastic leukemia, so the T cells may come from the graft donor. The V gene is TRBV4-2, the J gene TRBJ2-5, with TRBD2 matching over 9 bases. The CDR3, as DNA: TGTGCCAGCAGCCAAAGAGGAGCGGGAGGCTGGGAGACCCAGTACTTC. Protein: CASSQRGAGGWETQYF.